A single sample gave rise to the 10 T cell receptor beta chains below, sequenced in a study of blood T cell repertoires in COVID-19. Data came from immunoSEQ multiplex PCR; TCRdb stores just in-frame clones and leaves some out. The data contain 250,000 to 350,000 clones, about 90% of them seen just once; the ten biggest clones take up approximately 4%. The sequencing sample was made of PBMCs or T cells enriched from blood (not recorded which). These receptors all stem from a woman aged 18-29 years with acute COVID-19.

The chain couples TRBV4-1 to TRBJ2-5; D is possibly TRBD2 (5 bases). The V gene's germline CDR1 is MGHRA and CDR2 YSYEKL. The V and J ends lost 0 bases and 7 bases respectively, with 12 bases between them. This CDR3 has 14 residues. The CDR3 nucleotides are TGCGCCAGCAGCCAAGAAGAGGGTCTAGGGACCCAGTACTTC. It specifies CASSQEEGLGTQYF.

The chain has TRBV9 and TRBJ1-2; D is undetermined. CDR1 and CDR2 from the germline V gene are SGDLS and YYNGEE. Trimming stripped 0 bases from V and 2 bases from J, with 8 bases between. The CDR3 spans 14 residues. The CDR3 region is CASSVASGNYGYTF. The CDR3 DNA sequence: TGTGCCAGCAGCGTAGCTTCGGGGAACTATGGCTACACCTTC.

The V gene is TRBV28, the J gene TRBJ2-3; tentatively, D is TRBD1 (5 bases). CDR3 length: 12 residues. Germline V gene lookup returns CDR1 MDHEN and CDR2 SYDVKM. Trimming pared 5 bases from V and 7 bases from J, leaving 10 bases between. The CDR3 region has the DNA TGTGCCAGCAGTCCGGACACCTATACGCAGTATTTT. Its translation: CASSPDTYTQYF. Full variable domain (outside the CDR3, taken from reference TRBV28 and TRBJ2-3): DVKVTQSSRYLVKRTGEKVFLECVQDMDHENMFWYRQDPGLGLRLIYFSYDVKMKEKGDIPEGYSVSREKKERFSLILESASTNQTSMYLCASSPDTYTQYFGPGTRLTVL.

The J gene is TRBJ1-5, the V gene TRBV6-5; D unclear. There are 13 residues in the CDR3. Trimming took off 2 bases at V and 4 bases at J, with 6 bases between the two ends. The germline V gene encodes CDR1 MNHEY and CDR2 SVGAGI. CDR3 sequence: CASSYEWNQPQHF. The CDR3 bases are TGTGCCAGCAGTTACGAGTGGAATCAGCCCCAGCATTTT.

The V gene is TRBV5-1, the J gene TRBJ1-2, with D possibly being TRBD1 (5 bases). Per germline, CDR1 SGHRS and CDR2 YFSETQ. The CDR3 has 16 amino acids. Trimming shortened V by 1 base and J by 4 bases, and 17 bases separated the two germline ends. The CDR3, as DNA: TGCGCCAGCAGCTTGTTTGTCGGTGGCAGGGTCTATGGCTACACCTTC. Translated: CASSLFVGGRVYGYTF.

The chain has TRBV5-4 and TRBJ1-1; 8 nucleotides agree with TRBD1. In germline, CDR1 is SGHNT, CDR2 YYREEE (reference sequence). Germline trimming cut 0 bases from V and 5 bases from J; bases unmatched to any gene: 0. This CDR3 has 13 residues. CDR3 nucleotides: TGTGCCAGCAGCTTGGACAGGGGGACTGAAGCTTTCTTT. It translates to CASSLDRGTEAFF.

The chain joins TRBV3-1 (or the pseudogene TRBV3-2) to TRBJ2-1; possible D gene TRBD1, 5 bases. The CDR3 spans 16 residues. Germline values: CDR1 LGHDT, CDR2 YNNKEL (reference sequence). V lost 0 bases, J lost 7 bases, and 16 bases lay in between. CDR3 sequence: CASSQEVGARSNEQFF. The CDR3 coding sequence is TGTGCCAGCAGCCAAGAAGTAGGGGCACGGAGTAATGAGCAGTTCTTC.

This chain connects TRBV7-2 to TRBJ2-3; 7 positions match TRBD2. In germline, CDR1 is SGHTA, CDR2 FQGNSA. There are 15 residues in the CDR3. Trimming at V came to 1 base and at J to 1 base, leaving 2 bases not matched to a gene. CDR3 amino acids: CASSLGGSGTDTQYF. The CDR3 DNA follows: TGTGCCAGCAGCTTAGGCGGGAGCGGCACAGATACGCAGTATTTT.

V gene TRBV7-9 combines with J gene TRBJ2-3; D is unresolved. Trimming took 3 bases from V and 0 from J, leaving 10 bases between them. CDR3 length equals 15 residues. Per germline, CDR1 SEHNR and CDR2 FQNEAQ (reference sequence). Here the CDR3 DNA reads TGTGCCAGCAGCTTTGAGAGCACTAGCACAGATACGCAGTATTTT. It specifies CASSFESTSTDTQYF.

The V and J genes are TRBV6-5 and TRBJ2-7; TRBD2 matches at 7 bases. Germline V gives CDR1 MNHEY, CDR2 SVGAGI. The CDR3 runs to 14 residues. V gave up 2 bases and J gave up 2 bases; unmatched junction bases: 3. CDR3 protein: CASSYGGGPYEQYF. The CDR3, as DNA: TGTGCCAGCAGTTACGGGGGAGGGCCCTACGAGCAGTACTTC.